Listed below are T cell receptor beta chains from one sample, sequenced in a study of brain T cells in children with intractable seizures. The protocol was immunoSEQ multiplex PCR, while the TCRdb copy is restricted to in-frame clones and leaves out a portion. The sample consists of 88,000 or so clones, 91% of them appearing once. The starting material was peripheral blood, obtained at surgery. The receptors were sampled from a girl aged 2-9 years with Rasmussen encephalitis and intractable seizures. The CDR3 runs from the conserved cysteine through the conserved F or W. A D gene is named only where the DNA matches it firmly. Clone sizes are given selectively: once, few, many, or a class where the clone is expanded.

-,-,TRBJ2-1,TRBV4-2,TGTGCCAGCAGCCAAGAAAGGAGGTCGCCCTCCTACAATGAGCAGTTCTTC,CASSQERRSPSYNEQFF
-,TRBD1,TRBJ2-7,TRBV18,TGTGCCAGCTCACCAAAAGGGGGCGCGAACGAGCAGTACTTC,CASSPKGGANEQYF
-,-,TRBJ1-3,TRBV7-6,TGTGCCAGCAGCCTGAATGACGCTGATTCTGGAAACACCATATATTTT,CASSLNDADSGNTIYF
-,-,TRBJ2-7,TRBV7-2,TGTGCCAGCAGCTTAACTAGTGAAGGCGAGCAGTACTTC,CASSLTSEGEQYF
-,-,TRBJ1-2,TRBV10-1,TGCGCCAGCAGTGCACCGAAAGGGGACTATGGCTACACCTTC,CASSAPKGDYGYTF
-,TRBD1,TRBJ2-1,TRBV2,TGTGCCAGCAGAGCAGACAGGGGATCTTACAATGAGCAGTTCTTC,CASRADRGSYNEQFF
-,TRBD2,TRBJ2-7,TRBV13,TGTGCCAGCAGGTACGCGGGGGGGCCTTTAAACGAGCAGTACTTC,CASRYAGGPLNEQYF
-,-,TRBJ2-5,TRBV7-6,TGTGCCAGCAGCTTTAAAGGGGCCCCCATAGTGGGGGAGACCCAGTACTTC,CASSFKGAPIVGETQYF
-,-,TRBJ2-1,TRBV18,TGTGCCAGCTCACAAGCAATGGCCTTCTACAATGAGCAGTTCTTC,CASSQAMAFYNEQFF
-,-,TRBJ2-7,TRBV27,TGTGCCAGCAGTTCAACAGGGTTCTACGAGCAGTACTTC,CASSSTGFYEQYF
once,TRBD1,TRBJ2-7,TRBV3-1/TRBV3-2,TGTGCCAGCAGCCCCGGGACAGGGTACGAGCAGTACTTC,CASSPGTGYEQYF
-,-,TRBJ2-7,TRBV30,TGTGCCTGGGACAAAACGAGCTCCTACGAGCAGTACTTC,CAWDKTSSYEQYF
-,TRBD2,TRBJ2-7,TRBV6-6,TGTGCCAGCAGTCGAGGGGGACTAGCAACCCTACGAGCAGTACTTTCCGGAATCTACGAGCAGTACTTC,CASSRGGLATLRAVLSGIYEQYF
-,-,TRBJ1-4,TRBV9,TGTGCCAGCAGCGTAGGCAGGGTTGCAACTAATGAAAAACTGTTTTTT,CASSVGRVATNEKLFF
-,-,TRBJ2-2,TRBV3-1/TRBV3-2,TGTGCCAGCAGCCAACACCGGGCCGGGGAGCTGTTTTTT,CASSQHRAGELFF
-,-,TRBJ1-4,TRBV6-5,TGTGCCAGCAGTTACTTGGGCGCAACTAATGAAAAACTGTTTTTT,CASSYLGATNEKLFF
-,TRBD1,TRBJ1-5,TRBV27,TGTGCCAGCAGTACCTACAGGGGACAATTGGGTCAGCCCCAGCATTTT,CASSTYRGQLGQPQHF
-,-,TRBJ1-4,TRBV28,TGTGCCAGCTGTATTCGGGGGACCAATGAAAAACTGTTTTTT,CASCIRGTNEKLFF
-,-,TRBJ1-2,TRBV3-1/TRBV3-2,TGTGCCAGCACGCTGGGCGCAGGAGGATTTAGTGGCTACACCTTC,CASTLGAGGFSGYTF
-,-,TRBJ2-3,TRBV28,TGTGCCAGCAGTCCCATGGGCCCGACAAGGTCAGATACGCAGTATTTT,CASSPMGPTRSDTQYF
-,-,TRBJ2-1,TRBV2,TGTGCCAGCAGGATCGACACCACCACCTACAATGAGCAGTTCTTC,CASRIDTTTYNEQFF
-,TRBD2,TRBJ2-1,TRBV7-9,TGTGCCAGCAGCCAGGCTAGACGGGAGGTCTACAATGAGCAGTTCTTC,CASSQARREVYNEQFF
-,-,TRBJ1-6,TRBV6-1,TGTGCCAGCAGTGAAATAGGGCCCTATAATTCACCCCTCCACTTT,CASSEIGPYNSPLHF
-,TRBD1,TRBJ2-5,TRBV7-9,TGTGCCAGCAGCGTGCCCGGGACAGAACAAGAGACCCAGTACTTC,CASSVPGTEQETQYF
-,TRBD2,TRBJ2-1,TRBV27,TGTGCCAGCAGTTTTGGGGCGGGGGGGCGCATGAATGAGCAGTTCTTC,CASSFGAGGRMNEQFF
-,-,TRBJ1-5,TRBV2,TGTGCCAGCAGTGTAGGACAGATTCAGCCCCAGCATTTT,CASSVGQIQPQHF
-,-,TRBJ2-1,TRBV10-1,TGCGCCAGCAGTGAGAAGCCTCCAACGGGGCTCAGCTCCTACAATGAGCAGTTCTTC,CASSEKPPTGLSSYNEQFF
-,TRBD2,TRBJ2-3,TRBV11-3,TGTGCCAGCAGCTCGGGACTAGCGGGAGGGCCTGCAGATACGCAGTATTTT,CASSSGLAGGPADTQYF
-,-,TRBJ2-7,TRBV11-2,TGTGCCAGCAGGAGGGGCGATTCCTACGAGCAGTACTTC,CASRRGDSYEQYF
-,-,TRBJ1-2,TRBV12-3/TRBV12-4,TGTGCCAGCAGTTTGACCAAAAACTATGGCTACACCTTC,CASSLTKNYGYTF
-,TRBD1,TRBJ2-7,TRBV29-1,TGCAGCGTTGAAGAGGGTGGACAGGGGGCCTACGAGCAGTACTTC,CSVEEGGQGAYEQYF
-,-,TRBJ2-7,TRBV7-9,TGTGCCAGCAGCCCCCAGGGGGGATACGAGCAGTACTTC,CASSPQGGYEQYF
-,-,TRBJ1-1,TRBV28,TGTGCCAGCAGTTCGGACAGAACGAACACTGAAGCTTTCTTT,CASSSDRTNTEAFF
-,-,TRBJ2-7,TRBV29-1,TGCAGCGTTCCGGACAGCTCCTACGAGCAGTACTTC,CSVPDSSYEQYF
-,TRBD2,TRBJ2-1,TRBV7-9,TGTGCCAGCAGCGCAGCGGGACTAGCGGCAGAGGCTGAGCAGTTCTTC,CASSAAGLAAEAEQFF
few,-,TRBJ1-6,TRBV7-3,TGTGCCAGCAGCTTAAATCTAGGGGATAATTCACCCCTCCACTTT,CASSLNLGDNSPLHF
-,-,TRBJ1-1,TRBV5-1,TGCGCCAGCAGCTTGGGACGCAGGGAAATGAACACTGAAGCTTTCTTT,CASSLGRREMNTEAFF